These T cell receptor beta chains were read from a single sample in a study of blood T cells in healthy people across ages. TCRdb passed the 5' RACE reads through MiXCR, listing each CDR3 protein once. The table includes around 800,000 distinct CDR3 sequences, under 80% detected once. Sample: blood. The receptor set was obtained from a man in his thirties or forties in good health. Each CDR3 is given with its conserved first and last residue. The order of the fields is V gene, clone size, J gene, D gene, CDR3 protein, CDR3 DNA. A D gene is named only where the DNA matches it firmly. For some rows the clone size is stated as once, few or many, or as a class when expanded; others skip it.

v_call: TRBV5-1
clone_size: NA
j_call: TRBJ2-7
d_call: NA
cdr3_aa: CASSLADRSSYEQYF
cdr3_nt: TGCGCCAGCAGCTTGGCGGATAGGAGCTCCTACGAGCAGTACTTC

v_call: TRBV12-3/TRBV12-4
clone_size: few
j_call: TRBJ1-6
d_call: NA
cdr3_aa: CASSFIDSPLHF
cdr3_nt: TGTGCCAGCAGTTTTATTGATTCACCCCTCCACTTT

v_call: TRBV7-8
clone_size: NA
j_call: TRBJ2-4
d_call: NA
cdr3_aa: CASSFRQGAKTIQYF
cdr3_nt: TGTGCCAGCAGCTTCCGTCAGGGAGCCAAAACCATTCAGTACTTC

v_call: TRBV29-1
clone_size: NA
j_call: TRBJ2-3
d_call: NA
cdr3_aa: CSVRVYRAADTQYF
cdr3_nt: TGCAGCGTCCGAGTCTACAGGGCGGCAGATACGCAGTATTTT

v_call: TRBV10-3
clone_size: NA
j_call: TRBJ1-2
d_call: NA
cdr3_aa: CAISETENYGYTF
cdr3_nt: TGTGCCATCAGTGAGACGGAGAACTATGGCTACACCTTC

v_call: TRBV20-1
clone_size: NA
j_call: TRBJ2-5
d_call: NA
cdr3_aa: CSAPPGRLQETQYF
cdr3_nt: TGCAGTGCTCCCCCCGGACGCCTCCAAGAGACCCAGTACTTC

v_call: TRBV4-3
clone_size: few
j_call: TRBJ2-1
d_call: NA
cdr3_aa: CASSQEGWDLGEQFF
cdr3_nt: TGCGCCAGCAGCCAGGAGGGGTGGGACCTCGGTGAGCAGTTCTTC

v_call: TRBV5-1
clone_size: few
j_call: TRBJ2-3
d_call: TRBD2
cdr3_aa: CASISGGSEDTQYF
cdr3_nt: TGCGCCAGCATTTCGGGGGGGAGCGAGGATACGCAGTATTTT

v_call: TRBV12-3/TRBV12-4
clone_size: NA
j_call: TRBJ1-2
d_call: TRBD1
cdr3_aa: CASREDREYGYTF
cdr3_nt: TGTGCCAGCAGGGAGGACAGGGAGTATGGCTACACCTTC

v_call: TRBV7-2
clone_size: NA
j_call: TRBJ2-1
d_call: NA
cdr3_aa: CASSHPYGGPMGEQFF
cdr3_nt: TGTGCCAGCAGCCACCCCTACGGGGGCCCAATGGGGGAGCAGTTCTTC

v_call: TRBV4-3
clone_size: NA
j_call: TRBJ2-1
d_call: TRBD2
cdr3_aa: CASSLLSGTWNNEQFF
cdr3_nt: TGCGCCAGCAGCCTCCTTAGCGGGACTTGGAACAATGAGCAGTTCTTT

v_call: TRBV20-1
clone_size: few
j_call: TRBJ2-5
d_call: NA
cdr3_aa: CSARDDIQRGQINQETQYF
cdr3_nt: TGCAGTGCTAGAGATGATATCCAAAGGGGACAAATAAACCAAGAGACCCAGTACTTC

v_call: TRBV20-1
clone_size: NA
j_call: TRBJ1-4
d_call: TRBD1
cdr3_aa: CSASGQAGEKLFF
cdr3_nt: TGCAGTGCTTCGGGACAGGCAGGAGAAAAACTGTTTTTT

v_call: TRBV18
clone_size: NA
j_call: TRBJ2-1
d_call: NA
cdr3_aa: CASSQGLVNEQFF
cdr3_nt: TGTGCCAGCTCCCAAGGTCTCGTTAATGAGCAGTTCTTC

v_call: TRBV7-2
clone_size: NA
j_call: TRBJ2-2
d_call: NA
cdr3_aa: CASSFQTYTGELFF
cdr3_nt: TGTGCCAGCAGCTTCCAGACTTACACCGGGGAGCTGTTTTTT

v_call: TRBV7-2
clone_size: NA
j_call: TRBJ2-7
d_call: NA
cdr3_aa: CASSSDWGEYEQYF
cdr3_nt: TGTGCCAGCAGCTCGGACTGGGGGGAATACGAGCAGTACTTC

v_call: TRBV7-9
clone_size: NA
j_call: TRBJ1-2
d_call: NA
cdr3_aa: CASSLARTAYNYGYTF
cdr3_nt: TGTGCCAGCAGCTTAGCGCGCACGGCTTATAACTATGGCTACACCTTC

v_call: TRBV2
clone_size: NA
j_call: TRBJ1-2
d_call: TRBD1
cdr3_aa: CARRTGGGYTF
cdr3_nt: TGTGCCAGACGGACAGGGGGCGGCTACACCTTC

v_call: TRBV27
clone_size: few
j_call: TRBJ1-2
d_call: NA
cdr3_aa: CASTFGRGSYGYTF
cdr3_nt: TGTGCCAGCACTTTCGGTAGGGGCAGCTATGGCTACACCTTC

v_call: TRBV20-1
clone_size: few
j_call: TRBJ1-6
d_call: TRBD1
cdr3_aa: CSANRGLHNSPLHF
cdr3_nt: TGCAGTGCTAACAGGGGATTGCATAATTCACCCCTCCACTTT

v_call: TRBV28
clone_size: NA
j_call: TRBJ2-5
d_call: NA
cdr3_aa: CASSFAGGSQETQYF
cdr3_nt: TGTGCCAGCAGTTTTGCCGGGGGCTCCCAAGAGACCCAGTACTTC

v_call: TRBV9
clone_size: NA
j_call: TRBJ1-6
d_call: TRBD1
cdr3_aa: CASSDRGRNSPLHF
cdr3_nt: TGTGCCAGCAGCGACAGGGGAAGGAATTCACCCCTCCACTTT

v_call: TRBV7-9
clone_size: NA
j_call: TRBJ2-7
d_call: TRBD1
cdr3_aa: CASSMTGGLGEQYF
cdr3_nt: TGTGCCAGCAGCATGACAGGGGGTCTAGGGGAGCAGTACTTC

v_call: TRBV6-2/TRBV6-3
clone_size: once
j_call: TRBJ2-1
d_call: TRBD1
cdr3_aa: CASRGGTGADNEQFF
cdr3_nt: TGTGCCAGCAGGGGTGGGACAGGGGCTGACAATGAGCAGTTCTTC

v_call: TRBV4-3
clone_size: few
j_call: TRBJ2-1
d_call: TRBD2
cdr3_aa: CASRTWTSGYNEQFF
cdr3_nt: TGCGCCAGCAGAACGTGGACTAGCGGCTACAATGAGCAGTTCTTC

v_call: TRBV7-2
clone_size: NA
j_call: TRBJ2-5
d_call: TRBD1
cdr3_aa: CASSLSGGLETQYF
cdr3_nt: TGTGCCAGCAGCTTATCAGGGGGCCTGGAGACCCAGTACTTC

v_call: TRBV15
clone_size: NA
j_call: TRBJ1-6
d_call: TRBD1
cdr3_aa: CATSKPGQGYYNSPLHF
cdr3_nt: TGTGCCACCAGCAAACCGGGACAGGGTTACTATAATTCACCCCTCCACTTT

v_call: TRBV29-1
clone_size: NA
j_call: TRBJ2-6
d_call: NA
cdr3_aa: CSVSQVSGANVLTF
cdr3_nt: TGCAGCGTCTCACAGGTCTCTGGGGCCAACGTCCTGACTTTC

v_call: TRBV6-2/TRBV6-3
clone_size: NA
j_call: TRBJ1-5
d_call: NA
cdr3_aa: CASSYSGYSNQPQHF
cdr3_nt: TGTGCCAGCAGTTACTCAGGGTATAGCAATCAGCCCCAGCATTTT

v_call: TRBV6-1
clone_size: NA
j_call: TRBJ2-7
d_call: NA
cdr3_aa: CASSASGGTGFPYEQYF
cdr3_nt: TGTGCCAGCAGTGCCTCGGGAGGGACAGGGTTCCCCTACGAGCAGTACTTC

v_call: TRBV3-1
clone_size: NA
j_call: TRBJ1-2
d_call: NA
cdr3_aa: CASSHGDPLGYTF
cdr3_nt: TGTGCCAGCAGCCATGGAGACCCCCTGGGCTACACCTTC

v_call: TRBV21-1
clone_size: NA
j_call: TRBJ2-3
d_call: NA
cdr3_aa: CASIPYVPSNTDTQYF
cdr3_nt: TGTGCCAGCATCCCCTATGTTCCTAGCAATACAGATACGCAGTATTTT

v_call: TRBV2
clone_size: NA
j_call: TRBJ2-3
d_call: NA
cdr3_aa: CASSFGITDTQYF
cdr3_nt: TGTGCCAGCAGTTTTGGGATAACAGATACGCAGTATTTT

v_call: TRBV12-3/TRBV12-4
clone_size: few
j_call: TRBJ1-4
d_call: TRBD1
cdr3_aa: CASSSQRQGDEKLFF
cdr3_nt: TGTGCCAGCAGTTCCCAAAGACAGGGGGACGAAAAACTGTTTTTT